These 17 T cell receptor beta chains originate from one sample sequenced in a study of cytomegalovirus exposure and HLA in healthy donors. PCR used 60 Vbeta primers and 13 Jbeta primers. Produced via immunoSEQ multiplex PCR; TCRdb's table is partial and in-frame only. This table has around 250,000 clones, 81% appearing once. Sequencing was performed on PBMCs. Receptor source: a woman between 55 and 75 years old in good health and CMV-seropositive.

J is TRBJ1-2 and V is TRBV10-1, with D tentatively TRBD1 (6 bases). The length of the CDR3 is 13 residues. Deletions cut 0 bases from V and 5 bases from J, with 7 bases between. Per the germline V gene, CDR1 is WNHNN and CDR2 is SYGVQD (reference sequence). The CDR3: CASSESQGYGYTF. In DNA, the CDR3 is TGCGCCAGCAGTGAGTCCCAGGGGTATGGCTACACCTTC.

This chain connects TRBV30 to TRBJ2-7; TRBD2 is a possible D gene (7 bases). The V gene lost 2 bases and the J gene lost 4 bases, with 12 bases spanning the gap. Germline-derived CDR1 and CDR2 are GTSNPN and SVGIG (reference sequence). The CDR3 totals 13 residues. DNA for the CDR3: TGTGCCTGGAGTTCGGGGGGCAGGTACGAGCAGTACTTC. Residues: CAWSSGGRYEQYF.

V is TRBV11-2 and J is TRBJ1-2, with a weak D call TRBD1 (5 bases). The CDR3 extends over 12 amino acids. V lost 5 bases to trimming and J lost 6 bases, with 10 bases between them. Germline-derived CDR1 and CDR2 are SGHAT and FQNNGV. The CDR3 reads CASSRGLNGYTF. The DNA for the CDR3 is TGTGCCAGCAGCAGGGGTCTAAATGGCTACACCTTC. The whole variable domain, remainder taken from reference TRBV11-2 and TRBJ1-2, is EAGVAQSPRYKIIEKRQSVAFWCNPISGHATLYWYQQILGQGPKLLIQFQNNGVVDDSQLPKDRFSAERLKGVDSTLKIQPAKLEDSAVYLCASSRGLNGYTFGSGTRLTVV.

The chain combines TRBV6-1 with TRBJ1-1; unclear D gene. V dropped 4 bases and J dropped 4 bases, with 4 bases sitting between them. The CDR3 length is 11 residues. Germline V gene sequence: CDR1 MNHNS, CDR2 SASEGT. The DNA of the CDR3 is TGTGCCAGCAGTGCCTCCACTGAAGCTTTCTTT. This codes for CASSASTEAFF.

This chain connects TRBV7-2 to TRBJ2-1; perhaps TRBD2 as D (7 bases). CDR3 length: 13 residues. Germline V gene sequence: CDR1 SGHTA, CDR2 FQGNSA. V lost 11 bases, J lost 2 bases, and 13 bases lay in between. The CDR3 region has the DNA TGTGCCGAAGGGGAGGGGGCCTACAATGAGCAGTTCTTC. The encoded protein is CAEGEGAYNEQFF.

The chain recombines TRBV28 with TRBJ2-1; 9 bases match TRBD1. V dropped 7 bases and J dropped 13; count of bases not matched to a gene: 29. This CDR3 has 19 amino acids. Germline V gene data show CDR1 as MDHEN and CDR2 as SYDVKM. CDR3 bases: TGTGCCAGCAACCCTTCTCCGGGACAGGGTGCGGGACACTCTAGTAAACAGTTCTTC. Encoded protein: CASNPSPGQGAGHSSKQFF.

The chain carries TRBV18 and TRBJ2-1, with a weak D call TRBD2 (6 bases). The CDR3 loop spans 14 amino acids. Germline CDR1 reads KGHSH; CDR2 reads LQKENI. The ends were cut back, 8 bases at V and 8 bases at J, with 19 bases in the middle. CDR3 DNA: TGTGCCAGCAAGCAGGCTAGCGAGAGGGATGAGCAGTTCTTC. Amino acids: CASKQASERDEQFF. Looking up the rest from reference TRBV18 and TRBJ2-1 gives the full variable domain: NAGVMQNPRHLVRRRGQEARLRCSPMKGHSHVYWYRQLPEEGLKFMVYLQKENIIDESGMPKERFSAEFPKEGPSILRIQQVVRGDSAAYFCASKQASERDEQFFGPGTRLTVL.

This rearrangement joins TRBV14 to TRBJ1-2; D might be TRBD1 (5 bases). Trimming stripped 4 bases from V and 4 bases from J, with 10 bases between. Germline loops: CDR1 SGHDN, CDR2 FVKESK. This CDR3 spans 13 amino acids. CDR3 DNA: TGTGCCAGCAGCCTTTCGCAGGGCTATGGCTACACCTTC. Its protein is CASSLSQGYGYTF.

The chain couples TRBV5-6 to TRBJ1-1, with D possibly matching TRBD1 (5 bases). This CDR3 has 14 residues. The V and J ends lost 4 bases and 3 bases respectively, with 13 bases between them. The germline V gene encodes CDR1 SGHDT and CDR2 YYEEEE. The CDR3 loop reads CASSREGPYTEAFF. CDR3 coding DNA: TGTGCCAGCAGCCGGGAGGGGCCCTACACTGAAGCTTTCTTT.

V and J are TRBV19 and TRBJ2-1; 7 bases line up with TRBD2. The CDR3 length is 13 residues. Looked up from germline, CDR1 is LNHDA and CDR2 is SQIVND (reference sequence). After removal of 1 base from V and 8 bases from J, the junction contained 2 bases not matched to a gene. This chain's CDR3 is CASSIGGSYEQFF. CDR3 DNA: TGTGCCAGTAGTATAGGCGGGAGCTATGAGCAGTTCTTC.

A single count supports this clone. The chain uses TRBV4-1 and TRBJ1-2; D unclear. Germline V CDR1 and CDR2: MGHRA, YSYEKL. V was cut by 2 bases and J by 0 bases, with 16 bases left in between. CDR3 size: 17 residues. The CDR3 coding sequence is TGCGCCAGCAGCCAACACCTCCGAGGGTCATCTAACTATGGCTACACCTTC. Translated, it gives CASSQHLRGSSNYGYTF.

The chain has TRBV7-6 and TRBJ1-2; 7 bases fit TRBD1. Per germline, CDR1 SGHVS and CDR2 FNYEAQ. The CDR3 spans 13 residues. With 5 bases clipped from V and 7 bases from J, the junction kept 7 bases outside the gene matches. Here the CDR3 DNA reads TGTGCCAGCAGCCCCCGACAGGGTATTGGCTACACCTTC. Its protein product is CASSPRQGIGYTF. The entire variable domain, with the rest obtained from reference TRBV7-6 and TRBJ1-2, is as follows: GAGVSQSPRYKVTKRGQDVALRCDPISGHVSLYWYRQALGQGPEFLTYFNYEAQQDKSGLPNDRFSAERPEGSISTLTIQRTEQRDSAMYRCASSPRQGIGYTFGSGTRLTVV.

This clone has a single count. The chain links TRBV7-3 to TRBJ2-3, with D perhaps matching TRBD2 (6 bases). V lost 0 bases to trimming and J lost 5 bases, with 24 bases between them. The germline gives CDR1 SGHTA, CDR2 FQGTGA. This CDR3 has 19 amino acids. CDR3 protein: CASSLTGGSRPPWRDTQYF. Written as DNA, the CDR3 is TGTGCCAGCAGCTTAACGGGGGGAAGTCGGCCTCCCTGGAGAGATACGCAGTATTTT.

The chain links TRBV28 to TRBJ2-7; 12 bases are shared with TRBD1. Germline V gives CDR1 MDHEN, CDR2 SYDVKM. The CDR3 consists of 13 residues. The J segment lost 5 bases and the V segment lost 7 bases, leaving 3 bases of the junction unmatched. CDR3 sequence: CASIGTGGNEQYF. The CDR3 nucleotides read TGTGCCAGCATTGGGACAGGGGGCAACGAGCAGTACTTC.

The CDR3 loop is CASSDRDRVGYGYTF. In DNA, the CDR3 is TGTGCCAGCAGCGATCGCGACAGGGTTGGATATGGCTACACCTTC. The V and J genes are TRBV9 and TRBJ1-2; 7 nucleotides match TRBD1. The CDR3 contains 15 residues. Trimming at V came to 3 bases and at J to 5 bases, leaving 10 bases not matched to a gene. Germline loops: CDR1 SGDLS, CDR2 YYNGEE.

The chain has TRBV5-1 and TRBJ2-5; TRBD1 matches at 9 bases. The CDR3 consists of 14 residues. Germline lookup yields CDR1 SGHRS and CDR2 YFSETQ. V lost 3 bases and J lost 5; bases outside the gene matches: 5. The CDR3 reads CASSYQTGGETQYF. Written as DNA, the CDR3 is TGCGCCAGCAGCTATCAGACAGGGGGGGAGACCCAGTACTTC.

CDR3: CASSVAGVQETQYF. DNA for the CDR3: TGTGCCAGCAGCGTAGCAGGTGTCCAAGAGACCCAGTACTTC. V is TRBV9 and J is TRBJ2-5; D ambiguous. In germline, CDR1 is SGDLS, CDR2 YYNGEE. This CDR3 region has 14 residues. V was shortened by 0 bases and J by 1 base, with 7 bases between the two germline ends.